This T cell receptor beta chain was documented in a study of sequential checkpoint blockade in melanoma. Whole-study context: TCRβ was sequenced from DNA of 75 to 95 pretreatment tumors.

In the case of this clone: The antigen is unknown.

The CDR3 is 20 residues long. CDR1 is SGHNT, CDR2 YENEEA, per germline. V was shortened by 4 bases and J by 4 bases, with 32 bases between the two germline ends. Study results and limitations: Mutational load did not correlate with tumor T-cell fraction or clonality. About 30 times likelier clinical benefit followed increased tumor T-cell fraction and clonality.

Clones were sequenced by immunoSEQ multiplex PCR, and TCRdb holds only the in-frame ones, with some missing. The sample lists around 5,000 clones; roughly a quarter were seen once. Treatment denoted: randomized to nivolumab then ipilimumab (arm A) or the reverse (arm B). None of the patients previously received DNA-damaging chemotherapy. This chain links TRBV11-3 with TRBJ2-7, with D possibly TRBD2 on 5 matching bases. Sequencing used tumor tissue (inferred from file names), obtained from a patient given nivolumab and ipilimumab in sequence. The TCR sequence derives from a human donor with melanoma. CDR3 DNA: TGTGCCAGCAGCTCGCATATGTCCCCGGTCTTTTGGGAGTATAGTTACGAGCAGTACTTC. This gives the protein CASSSHMSPVFWEYSYEQYF.